Shown below are 22 T cell receptor beta chains from a single sample sequenced in a study of cytomegalovirus exposure and HLA in healthy donors. Primers for the PCR totalled 60 Vbeta and 13 Jbeta. Assay used: immunoSEQ multiplex PCR; TCRdb lists only in-frame clones, some missing. The profile shows 300,000 or so clones, roughly four fifths of them singletons. Sample: PBMCs. These receptors were collected from a woman between 40 and 50 years old in good health and CMV-seropositive.

The V gene is TRBV6-5, the J gene TRBJ2-3; a possible D gene is TRBD2 (6 bases). This CDR3 region has 14 residues. CDR1 and CDR2 (germline): MNHEY, SVGAGI. Trimming took 0 bases from V and 7 from J, leaving 11 bases between them. CDR3 in amino acids: CASSYSGTFYTQYF. The CDR3 coding sequence is TGTGCCAGCAGTTACTCCGGGACTTTCTATACGCAGTATTTT.

V is TRBV18 and J is TRBJ1-4, with 8 bases fitting TRBD1. CDR1 KGHSH and CDR2 LQKENI come from the germline V gene. Trimming cost V 3 bases and J 12 bases; bases outside gene matches: 6. The CDR3 covers 13 residues. CDR3 region: CASSPDRERELFF. The CDR3 DNA follows: TGTGCCAGCTCACCGGACAGGGAAAGGGAACTGTTTTTT.

This clone was seen only once. This chain uses TRBV19 with TRBJ2-2; 12 nucleotides match TRBD2. The CDR3 extends over 17 amino acids. Germline CDR1 and CDR2: LNHDA and SQIVND (reference sequence). The V segment lost 3 bases and the J segment 5 bases; nucleotides outside the gene matches: 7. CDR3 loop: CASSMASGRAGTGELFF. The CDR3 nucleotides read TGTGCCAGTAGTATGGCTAGCGGGAGGGCCGGGACCGGGGAGCTGTTTTTT.

This chain joins TRBV10-3 and TRBJ1-2, with a tentative D call TRBD1 (5 bases). CDR3 length: 14 amino acids. V was trimmed by 6 bases and J by 4 bases, leaving 15 bases between them. The germline V gene encodes CDR1 ENHRY and CDR2 SYGVKD. The CDR3 protein is CAISPGKGSYGYTF. The CDR3 bases are TGTGCCATCAGCCCAGGAAAGGGGTCCTATGGCTACACCTTC.

This clone came up once. The rearrangement links TRBV11-2 to TRBJ2-5, with D maybe TRBD1 (7 bases). Gene TRBJ2-7 matches the end of the DNA better, so the J call may be wrong. CDR1 is SGHAT and CDR2 is FQNNGV in the germline V gene. This CDR3 has 15 residues. The CDR3 loop reads CASSLDSGGNYEQYF. The CDR3 DNA reads TGTGCCAGCAGCTTAGATTCAGGGGGGAACTACGAGCAGTACTTC.

The rearrangement links TRBV7-9 to TRBJ1-3; no reliable D call. V was cut by 3 bases and J by 0 bases, with 9 bases left in between. The length of the CDR3 is 15 residues. CDR1 is SEHNR, CDR2 FQNEAQ, per germline (reference sequence). CDR3 nucleotides: TGTGCCAGCAGCTTGACGGAGAACTCTGGAAACACCATATATTTT. The encoded protein is CASSLTENSGNTIYF.

This rearrangement joins TRBV5-1 to TRBJ2-2; 15 bases agree with TRBD2. Trimming removed 4 bases from V and 7 bases from J; junction bases left unmatched: 2. From germline, CDR1 is SGHRS and CDR2 YFSETQ. This CDR3 spans 15 amino acids. Here the CDR3 reads CASSLGLAGGGELFF. In nucleotides, the CDR3 is TGCGCCAGCAGCCTGGGACTAGCGGGAGGCGGGGAGCTGTTTTTT.

The chain links TRBV28 to TRBJ2-5; 12 bases agree with TRBD2. V shed 2 bases, J shed 11 bases, and the junction held 9 bases outside the gene matches. Germline loops: CDR1 MDHEN, CDR2 SYDVKM. This CDR3 has 15 residues. CDR3 amino acids: CASSLKTSGSHEQYF. CDR3 nucleotide sequence: TGTGCCAGCAGTTTAAAGACTAGCGGGAGTCATGAGCAGTACTTC.

The J gene is TRBJ1-5, the V gene TRBV28, with D possibly being TRBD1 (6 bases). Trimming pared 7 bases from V and 5 bases from J, leaving 15 bases between. The germline CDR1 and CDR2 sequences are MDHEN and SYDVKM. CDR3 size: 14 residues. The CDR3 DNA sequence: TGTGCCAGCATGATGGGGGCCTACTATCAGCCCCAGCATTTT. Translated, it gives CASMMGAYYQPQHF.

This clone appeared a single time. The chain links TRBV5-1 to TRBJ2-3; weak D call: TRBD1 (6 bases). The length of the CDR3 is 12 residues. The V and J ends lost 7 bases and 5 bases respectively, with 11 bases between them. Germline loops: CDR1 SGHRS, CDR2 YFSETQ. The chain's CDR3 is CASSGAEDTQYF. CDR3 sequence (DNA): TGCGCCAGCTCAGGGGCCGAAGATACGCAGTATTTT. The full variable domain, its missing parts supplied by reference TRBV5-1 and TRBJ2-3, is KAGVTQTPRYLIKTRGQQVTLSCSPISGHRSVSWYQQTPGQGLQFLFEYFSETQRNKGNFPGRFSGRQFSNSRSEMNVSTLELGDSALYLCASSGAEDTQYFGPGTRLTVL.

The chain joins TRBV29-1 to TRBJ2-2, with 9 bases aligning to TRBD1. The CDR3 sequence is 15 residues long. CDR1 is SQVTM, CDR2 ANQGSEA, per germline. Trimming cost V 6 bases and J 3 bases; bases outside gene matches: 8. CDR3 sequence: CSVENRDRDTGELFF. The CDR3 DNA reads TGCAGCGTAGAAAACCGGGACAGGGACACCGGGGAGCTGTTTTTT.

As concerns this clone: The junction and the germline gene differ at one end; a read error may be behind it. The chain uses TRBV2 and TRBJ1-2; 9 positions agree with TRBD1. CDR3 length: 13 residues. The germline gives CDR1 SNHLY, CDR2 FYNNEI. The CDR3 loop is CATSPTGTGKAAF. CDR3 nucleotide sequence: TGTGCCACCTCACCAACCGGGACAGGGAAAGCAGCCTTC.

V usage is TRBV6-5 and J usage is TRBJ1-1; TRBD1 matches 7 bases. Unmatched junction bases numbered 9, after V lost 6 bases and J lost 11 bases. The V gene's germline CDR1 is MNHEY and CDR2 SVGAGI. The CDR3 is made up of 12 amino acids. The CDR3 sequence: CASREQGRVAFF. DNA for the CDR3: TGTGCCAGCAGGGAACAGGGGCGCGTGGCTTTCTTT.

This clone is a singleton in its sample. The rearrangement joins TRBV5-6 to TRBJ1-2; D ambiguous. Germline V gene data show CDR1 as SGHDT and CDR2 as YYEEEE. The V end was cut by 4 bases, the J end by 4 bases, with 11 bases between. CDR3 length equals 13 residues. As DNA, the CDR3 is TGTGCCAGCAGCAGGCTAGAGGGCTATGGCTACACCTTC. Amino acids: CASSRLEGYGYTF.

This chain links TRBV19 with TRBJ1-5; D possibly corresponds to TRBD1 (5 bases). The CDR3 spans 16 residues. V was cut by 0 bases and J by 1 base, with 10 bases left in between. Per the germline V gene, CDR1 is LNHDA and CDR2 is SQIVND (reference sequence). The CDR3 coding sequence is TGTGCCAGTAGTATAGATCGGAGACAGAGCAATCAGCCCCAGCATTTT. It is translated as CASSIDRRQSNQPQHF.

The V gene is TRBV29-1, the J gene TRBJ2-5, with 10 bases matching TRBD1. The CDR3 is 15 amino acids. V was pared by 4 bases and J by 1 base, with 6 bases of the junction left unmatched. Germline V CDR1 and CDR2: SQVTM, ANQGSEA. Here the CDR3 DNA reads TGCAGCGTTGGCCAGACAGGGGGCCTCCAAGAGACCCAGTACTTC. It is translated as CSVGQTGGLQETQYF.

This rearrangement joins TRBV7-8 to TRBJ1-5; TRBD1 aligns across 7 bases. This CDR3 has 13 amino acids. V was clipped by 1 base and J by 8 bases; unmatched bases: 2. The germline V gene encodes CDR1 SGHVS and CDR2 FQNEAQ. CDR3 protein: CASSLEDRKPQHF. For the CDR3, the DNA is TGTGCCAGCAGCTTAGAGGACAGGAAGCCCCAGCATTTT.

V usage is TRBV9 and J usage is TRBJ2-3; weak D call: TRBD2 (6 bases). This CDR3 contains 16 residues. V was trimmed by 0 bases and J by 2 bases, leaving 13 bases between them. Germline V gene sequence: CDR1 SGDLS, CDR2 YYNGEE. CDR3: CASSVGSSSATDTQYF. In DNA, the CDR3 is TGTGCCAGCAGCGTAGGATCTTCTAGCGCCACAGATACGCAGTATTTT.

A few counts support this clone. The chain uses TRBV30 and TRBJ1-1; TRBD1 matches at 8 bases. Per the germline V gene, CDR1 is GTSNPN and CDR2 is SVGIG (reference sequence). This CDR3 is 13 amino acids long. V trimming: 1 base; J trimming: 4 bases; junction bases outside the gene matches: 2. The DNA of the CDR3 is TGTGCCTGGAGTGGAGACAGGGGCACTGAAGCTTTCTTT. It specifies CAWSGDRGTEAFF.

This chain links TRBV28 with TRBJ1-2; 9 positions match TRBD1. Per germline, CDR1 MDHEN and CDR2 SYDVKM. V was pared by 5 bases and J by 4 bases, with 8 bases of the junction left unmatched. This CDR3 has 15 amino acids. CDR3 in amino acids: CASSARDRAVYGYTF. In nucleotides, the CDR3 is TGTGCCAGCAGTGCCCGGGACAGGGCGGTCTATGGCTACACCTTC.

V usage is TRBV6-1 and J usage is TRBJ2-7; 10 positions match TRBD1. The CDR3 covers 15 residues. V lost 0 bases to trimming and J lost 2 bases; unmatched junction nucleotides: 1. Germline V CDR1 and CDR2: MNHNS, SASEGT. The CDR3 loop reads CASSEAGTGAYEQYF. CDR3 nucleotides: TGTGCCAGCAGTGAAGCCGGGACAGGGGCCTACGAGCAGTACTTC.

The V call is TRBV28, the J call TRBJ2-5; 7 bases match TRBD1. The germline CDR1 and CDR2 sequences are MDHEN and SYDVKM. Losses at the gene ends were 4 bases for V and 2 bases for J; bases not matched to a gene: 7. The CDR3 is 15 residues long. In DNA, the CDR3 is TGTGCCAGCAGTTCCCCAGGGGGTTCGCAAGAGACCCAGTACTTC. Translated, it gives CASSSPGGSQETQYF. Full variable domain (missing parts from reference TRBV28 and TRBJ2-5): DVKVTQSSRYLVKRTGEKVFLECVQDMDHENMFWYRQDPGLGLRLIYFSYDVKMKEKGDIPEGYSVSREKKERFSLILESASTNQTSMYLCASSSPGGSQETQYFGPGTRLLVL.